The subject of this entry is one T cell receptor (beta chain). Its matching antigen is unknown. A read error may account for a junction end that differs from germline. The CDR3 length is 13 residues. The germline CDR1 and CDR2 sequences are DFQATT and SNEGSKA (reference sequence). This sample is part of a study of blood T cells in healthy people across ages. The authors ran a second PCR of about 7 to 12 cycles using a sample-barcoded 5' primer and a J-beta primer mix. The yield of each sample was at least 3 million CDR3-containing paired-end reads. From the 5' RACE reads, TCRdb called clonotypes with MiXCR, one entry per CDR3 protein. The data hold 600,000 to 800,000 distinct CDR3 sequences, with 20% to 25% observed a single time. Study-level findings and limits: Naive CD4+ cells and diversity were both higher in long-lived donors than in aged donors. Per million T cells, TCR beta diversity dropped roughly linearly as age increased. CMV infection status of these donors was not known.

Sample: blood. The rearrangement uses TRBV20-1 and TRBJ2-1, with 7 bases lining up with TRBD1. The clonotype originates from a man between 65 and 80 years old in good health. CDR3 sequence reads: CSARGGQIDERYF. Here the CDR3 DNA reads TGCAGTGCTAGAGGGGGACAGATTGACGAGCGGTACTTC.